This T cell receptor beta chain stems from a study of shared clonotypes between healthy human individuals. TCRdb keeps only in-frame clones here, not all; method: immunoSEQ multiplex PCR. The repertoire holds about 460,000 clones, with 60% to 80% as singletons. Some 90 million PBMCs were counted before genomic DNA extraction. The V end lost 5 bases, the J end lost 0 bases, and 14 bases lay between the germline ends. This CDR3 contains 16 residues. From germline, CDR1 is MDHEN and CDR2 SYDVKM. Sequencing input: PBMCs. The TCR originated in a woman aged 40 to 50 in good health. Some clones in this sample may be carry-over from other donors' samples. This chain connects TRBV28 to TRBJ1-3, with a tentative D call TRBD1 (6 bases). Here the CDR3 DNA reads TGTGCCAGCAGTCCGGGGACAATGTACTCTGGAAACACCATATATTTT. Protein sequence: CASSPGTMYSGNTIYF.